Below, 15 T cell receptor beta chains from the same sample are listed, as sequenced in a study of graft-versus-host responses after intestinal transplantation. Assay used: immunoSEQ multiplex PCR; TCRdb lists only in-frame clones, some missing. The sample has about 94,000 clones; about 91% are singletons. Their antigens remain unidentified. Material: unstimulated CD8+ T cells sorted from spleen or lymph node cells, obtained before intestinal transplant. The source of these receptors is a human donor who received an intestinal transplant.

This rearrangement joins TRBV19 to TRBJ1-1, with D uncertain. This CDR3 spans 13 amino acids. Germline V gives CDR1 LNHDA, CDR2 SQIVND (reference sequence). V was clipped by 3 bases and J by 4 bases, with 9 bases between them. CDR3 sequence: CASSMGAGTEAFF. CDR3 bases: TGTGCCAGTAGTATGGGCGCGGGCACTGAAGCTTTCTTT.

The chain couples TRBV25-1 to TRBJ2-1; tentative D call: TRBD1 (5 bases). The CDR3 contains 13 residues. Germline CDR1 is MGHDK and CDR2 is SYGVNS. Deletions cut 10 bases from V and 8 bases from J, with 18 bases between. The CDR3 coding sequence is TGTGCCACCGTCCTTGGTGGGGCCTATGAGCAGTTCTTC. Translating gives CATVLGGAYEQFF.

The rearrangement uses TRBV5-1 and TRBJ2-7; no clear D gene. This CDR3 is built from 12 residues. The V gene's germline CDR1 is SGHRS and CDR2 YFSETQ. V shed 1 base and J shed 4 bases, with 6 bases lying between them. In nucleotides, the CDR3 is TGCGCCAGCAGCTTGTCCCCGTACGAGCAGTACTTC. Protein: CASSLSPYEQYF.

The chain combines TRBV30 with TRBJ1-6; a possible D gene is TRBD1 (6 bases). CDR1 and CDR2 from the germline V gene are GTSNPN and SVGIG (reference sequence). Trimming took 1 base from V and 12 from J, leaving 10 bases between them. This CDR3 has 12 residues. This CDR3 reads CAWSGGGGPLHF. DNA of the CDR3: TGTGCCTGGAGTGGGGGAGGGGGACCCCTCCACTTT.

The V call is TRBV7-2, the J call TRBJ2-7, with 8 bases that match TRBD2. This CDR3 has 18 residues. The J segment lost 0 bases and the V segment lost 0 bases, leaving 10 bases of the junction unmatched. The V gene's germline CDR1 is SGHTA and CDR2 FQGNSA. CDR3 nucleotides: TGTGCCAGCAGCTTAGCGAAACTAGCGGAGTTGAGCTCCTACGAGCAGTACTTC. Its translation: CASSLAKLAELSSYEQYF.

V and J are TRBV19 and TRBJ1-4; D is perhaps TRBD1 (5 bases). Germline V gene lookup returns CDR1 LNHDA and CDR2 SQIVND (reference sequence). CDR3 length: 16 residues. The V gene lost 3 bases and the J gene lost 4 bases, with 15 bases spanning the gap. The CDR3 DNA is TGTGCCAGTAGTATTGGGGCCCAGCAGTTTAATGAAAAACTGTTTTTT. This translates into CASSIGAQQFNEKLFF.

This clone was counted a single time. CDR3 sequence (DNA): TGTGCCAGCAGCGAGGGTGCGCGGGGGAGGTCCTACAATGAGCAGTTCTTC. It codes for CASSEGARGRSYNEQFF. The V gene is TRBV9, the J gene TRBJ2-1; 7 bases line up with TRBD2. The V gene end was trimmed by 3 bases and the J gene end by 1 base; junction bases not matched to a gene: 10. Germline loops: CDR1 SGDLS, CDR2 YYNGEE. The length of the CDR3 is 17 residues.

The V gene is TRBV9, the J gene TRBJ1-1; 8 bases line up with TRBD1. The CDR3 totals 14 residues. CDR1 and CDR2 from the germline V gene are SGDLS and YYNGEE. V lost 6 bases to trimming and J lost 4 bases; unmatched junction nucleotides: 8. CDR3 DNA sequence: TGTGCCAGCACCGAGGGGACAGGATTCACTGAAGCTTTCTTT. It codes for CASTEGTGFTEAFF. Drawing the rest from reference TRBV9 and TRBJ1-1, the complete variable domain is DSGVTQTPKHLITATGQRVTLRCSPRSGDLSVYWYQQSLDQGLQFLIQYYNGEERAKGNILERFSAQQFPDLHSELNLSSLELGDSALYFCASTEGTGFTEAFFGQGTRLTVV.

For the CDR3, the DNA is TGCGCCAGCAGCCAAGATCGGACAGGGGGTCGAGAGACCCAGTACTTC. This codes for CASSQDRTGGRETQYF. V is TRBV4-1 and J is TRBJ2-5; TRBD1 agrees at 10 bases. The CDR3 consists of 16 residues. The germline V gene has CDR1 MGHRA and CDR2 YSYEKL. With V trimmed by 0 bases and J by 4 bases, 5 bases remained unmatched.

For the CDR3, the DNA is TGTGCCAGCAGCGAGGGACTAGCGGGTACCCAAGAGACCCAGTACTTC. Translation gives CASSEGLAGTQETQYF. This sequence joins TRBV9 and TRBJ2-5, with 12 bases identical to TRBD2. The CDR3 extends over 16 amino acids. Germline CDR1 reads SGDLS; CDR2 reads YYNGEE. Trimming cost V 3 bases and J 1 base; bases outside gene matches: 4.

The V call is TRBV30, the J call TRBJ2-7; TRBD1 matches at 8 bases. The J segment lost 5 bases and the V segment lost 2 bases, leaving 8 bases of the junction unmatched. The germline V gene encodes CDR1 GTSNPN and CDR2 SVGIG (reference sequence). CDR3 length: 14 residues. The CDR3 nucleotides are TGTGCCTGGAGTTCTGGACAGGGAGCCCACGAGCAGTACTTC. Protein: CAWSSGQGAHEQYF.

This clone was picked up one time. The chain is built from TRBV5-1 and TRBJ2-3; 13 nucleotides match TRBD2. This CDR3 comprises 16 residues. Losses at the gene ends were 3 bases for V and 6 bases for J; bases not matched to a gene: 7. CDR1 is SGHRS, CDR2 YFSETQ, per germline. The CDR3 DNA sequence: TGCGCCAGCAGCTCCCGGACTAGCGGGGGAGTGGATACGCAGTATTTT. Protein sequence: CASSSRTSGGVDTQYF.

This chain uses TRBV30 with TRBJ2-5; TRBD1 agrees at 8 bases. Looked up from germline, CDR1 is GTSNPN and CDR2 is SVGIG (reference sequence). V dropped 5 bases and J dropped 0; count of bases not matched to a gene: 2. The CDR3 has 13 residues. CDR3 in amino acids: CAWLQGDQETQYF. CDR3 sequence (DNA): TGTGCCTGGCTACAGGGGGACCAAGAGACCCAGTACTTC.

The chain employs TRBV7-8 and TRBJ2-2, with D possibly being TRBD2 (6 bases). The V end was cut by 3 bases, the J end by 10 bases, with 18 bases between. Germline V gene data show CDR1 as SGHVS and CDR2 as FQNEAQ. The CDR3 totals 15 residues. CDR3 residues: CASSFFPEGSAELFF. CDR3 DNA: TGTGCCAGCAGCTTCTTTCCGGAGGGCAGCGCGGAGCTGTTTTTT. The full variable domain, with the rest looked up from reference TRBV7-8 and TRBJ2-2, is GAGVSQSPRYKVAKRGQDVALRCDPISGHVSLFWYQQALGQGPEFLTYFQNEAQLDKSGLPSDRFFAERPEGSVSTLKIQRTQQEDSAVYLCASSFFPEGSAELFFGEGSRLTVL.

The chain joins TRBV11-3 to TRBJ2-3, with D possibly TRBD1 on 6 matching bases. This CDR3 has 14 amino acids. The V and J ends lost 5 bases and 5 bases respectively, with 14 bases between them. CDR1 and CDR2 from the germline V gene are SGHNT and YENEEA. The CDR3 DNA reads as TGTGCCAGCAGCCGCGAGGGGGAAAAAGATACGCAGTATTTT. Protein: CASSREGEKDTQYF.